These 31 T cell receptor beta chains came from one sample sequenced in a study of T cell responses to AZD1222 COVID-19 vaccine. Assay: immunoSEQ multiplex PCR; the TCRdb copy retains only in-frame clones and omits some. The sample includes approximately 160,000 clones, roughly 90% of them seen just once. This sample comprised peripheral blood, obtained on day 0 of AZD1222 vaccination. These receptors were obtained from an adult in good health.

This CDR3 is CASGDSGANVLTF. CDR3 in DNA: TGTGCCAGCGGGGACTCTGGGGCCAACGTCCTGACTTTC. The chain has TRBV12-3 or TRBV12-4 and TRBJ2-6; D is unclear. V shed 8 bases and J shed 0 bases, with 5 bases lying between them. The CDR3 is made up of 13 amino acids.

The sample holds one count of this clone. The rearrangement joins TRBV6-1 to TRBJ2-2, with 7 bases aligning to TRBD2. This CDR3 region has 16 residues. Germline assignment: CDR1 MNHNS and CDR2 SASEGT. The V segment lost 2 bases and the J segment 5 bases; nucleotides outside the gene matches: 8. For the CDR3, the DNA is TGTGCCAGCAGTGAAAGCGGGAAAGTGGGGACCGGGGAGCTGTTTTTT. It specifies CASSESGKVGTGELFF.

CDR3 sequence: CASSESGRGPADTQYF. For the CDR3, the DNA is TGTGCCAGCAGTGAATCTGGGAGAGGACCAGCAGATACGCAGTATTTT. J is TRBJ2-3 and V is TRBV25-1, with a possible D match to TRBD2 (5 bases). The CDR3 runs 16 residues. The V gene lost 1 base and the J gene lost 4 bases, with 15 bases spanning the gap. Germline V gene sequence: CDR1 MGHDK, CDR2 SYGVNS.

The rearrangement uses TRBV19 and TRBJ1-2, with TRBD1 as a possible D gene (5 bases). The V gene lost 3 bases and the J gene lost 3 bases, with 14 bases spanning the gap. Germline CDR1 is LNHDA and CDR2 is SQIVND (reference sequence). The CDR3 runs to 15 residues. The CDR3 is CASSISPGGDYGYTF. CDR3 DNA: TGTGCCAGTAGTATTTCCCCGGGGGGTGACTATGGCTACACCTTC.

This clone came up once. Written as DNA, the CDR3 is TGCGCCAGCAGACCCTCCTCGACTAGTTTCGAGCAGTACTTC. Translation: CASRPSSTSFEQYF. This chain joins TRBV10-2 and TRBJ2-7, with TRBD2 as a possible D gene (6 bases). Germline V gives CDR1 WSHSY, CDR2 SAAADI. This CDR3 contains 14 residues. V was pared by 6 bases and J by 6 bases, with 18 bases between.

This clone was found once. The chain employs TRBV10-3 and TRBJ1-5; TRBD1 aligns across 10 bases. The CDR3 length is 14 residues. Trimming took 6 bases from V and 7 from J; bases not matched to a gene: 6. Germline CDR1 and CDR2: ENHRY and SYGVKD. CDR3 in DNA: TGTGCCATCAGACCGGGGACAGGGGAACAGCCCCAGCATTTT. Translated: CAIRPGTGEQPQHF.

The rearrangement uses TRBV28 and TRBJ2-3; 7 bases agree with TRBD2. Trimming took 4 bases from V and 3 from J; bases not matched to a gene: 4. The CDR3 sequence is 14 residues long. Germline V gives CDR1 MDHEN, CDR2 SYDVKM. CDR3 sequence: CASSSIAGTDTQYF. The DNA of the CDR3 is TGTGCCAGCAGTTCAATAGCGGGTACAGATACGCAGTATTTT. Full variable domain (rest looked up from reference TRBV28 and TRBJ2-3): DVKVTQSSRYLVKRTGEKVFLECVQDMDHENMFWYRQDPGLGLRLIYFSYDVKMKEKGDIPEGYSVSREKKERFSLILESASTNQTSMYLCASSSIAGTDTQYFGPGTRLTVL.

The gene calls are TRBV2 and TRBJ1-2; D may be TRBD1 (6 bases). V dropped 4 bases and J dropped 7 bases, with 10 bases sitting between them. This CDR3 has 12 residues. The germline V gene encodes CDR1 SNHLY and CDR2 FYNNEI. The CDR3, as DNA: TGTGCCAGCAGTGCACAGGGAGCTGGCTACACCTTC. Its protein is CASSAQGAGYTF.

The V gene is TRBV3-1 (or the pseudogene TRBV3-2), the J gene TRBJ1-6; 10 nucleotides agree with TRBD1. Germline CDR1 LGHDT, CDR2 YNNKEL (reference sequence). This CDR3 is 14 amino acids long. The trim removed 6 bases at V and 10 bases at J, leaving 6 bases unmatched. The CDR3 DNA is TGTGCCAGCAGTCCGGGACAGGGGAGATCACCCCTCCACTTT. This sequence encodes CASSPGQGRSPLHF.

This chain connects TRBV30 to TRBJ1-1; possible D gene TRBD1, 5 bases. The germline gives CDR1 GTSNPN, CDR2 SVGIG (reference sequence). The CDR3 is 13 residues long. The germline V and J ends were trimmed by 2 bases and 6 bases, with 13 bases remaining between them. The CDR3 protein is CAWSIGGMSEAFF. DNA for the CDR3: TGTGCCTGGAGTATTGGGGGGATGTCTGAAGCTTTCTTT.

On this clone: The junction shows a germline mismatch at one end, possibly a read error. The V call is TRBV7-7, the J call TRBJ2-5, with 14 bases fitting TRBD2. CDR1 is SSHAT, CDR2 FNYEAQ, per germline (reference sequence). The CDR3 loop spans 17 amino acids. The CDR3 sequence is CASSLAGRTSGGETQYF. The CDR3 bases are TGTGCTAGCAGCTTAGCGGGCAGGACTAGCGGGGGGGAGACCCAGTACTTC.

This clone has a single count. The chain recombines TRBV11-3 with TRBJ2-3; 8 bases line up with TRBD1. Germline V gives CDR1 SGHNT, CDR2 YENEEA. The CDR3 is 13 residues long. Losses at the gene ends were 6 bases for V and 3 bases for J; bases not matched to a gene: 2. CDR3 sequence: CASRDRVTDTQYF. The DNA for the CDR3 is TGTGCCAGCAGGGACAGGGTAACAGATACGCAGTATTTT.

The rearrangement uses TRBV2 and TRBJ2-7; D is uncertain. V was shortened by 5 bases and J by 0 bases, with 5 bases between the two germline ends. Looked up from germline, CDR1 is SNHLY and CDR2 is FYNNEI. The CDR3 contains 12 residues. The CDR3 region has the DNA TGTGCCAGCAGTTCCTTCTCCTACGAGCAGTACTTC. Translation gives CASSSFSYEQYF.

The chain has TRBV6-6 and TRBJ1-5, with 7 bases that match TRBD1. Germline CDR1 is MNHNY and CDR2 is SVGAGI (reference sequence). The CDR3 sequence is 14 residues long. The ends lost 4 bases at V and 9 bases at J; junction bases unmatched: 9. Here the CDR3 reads CASSSRQGGRPQHF. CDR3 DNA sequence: TGTGCCAGCAGTTCCCGACAGGGCGGTCGGCCCCAGCATTTT.

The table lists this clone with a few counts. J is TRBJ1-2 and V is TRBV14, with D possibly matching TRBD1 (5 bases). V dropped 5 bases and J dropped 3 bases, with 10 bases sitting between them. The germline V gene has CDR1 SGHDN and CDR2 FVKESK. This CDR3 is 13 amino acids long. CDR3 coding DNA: TGTGCCAGCAGCTCCGGGACTCACTATGGCTACACCTTC. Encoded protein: CASSSGTHYGYTF.

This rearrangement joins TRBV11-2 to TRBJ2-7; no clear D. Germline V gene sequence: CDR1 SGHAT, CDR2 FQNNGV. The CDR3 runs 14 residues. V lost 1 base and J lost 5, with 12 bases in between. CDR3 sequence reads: CASSLVISDDEQYF. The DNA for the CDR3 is TGTGCCAGCAGCTTAGTAATCAGCGACGACGAGCAGTACTTC.

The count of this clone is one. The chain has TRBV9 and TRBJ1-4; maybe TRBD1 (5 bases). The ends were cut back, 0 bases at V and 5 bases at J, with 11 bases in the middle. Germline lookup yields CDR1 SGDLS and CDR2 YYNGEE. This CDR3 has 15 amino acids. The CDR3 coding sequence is TGTGCCAGCAGCGTAGTCGGGGACCGAAATGAAAAACTGTTTTTT. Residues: CASSVVGDRNEKLFF.

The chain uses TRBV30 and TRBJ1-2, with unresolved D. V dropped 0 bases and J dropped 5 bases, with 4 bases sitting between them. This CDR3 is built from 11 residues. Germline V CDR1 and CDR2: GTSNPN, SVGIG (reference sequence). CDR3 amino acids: CAWSVQYGYTF. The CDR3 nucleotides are TGTGCCTGGAGTGTACAGTATGGCTACACCTTC.

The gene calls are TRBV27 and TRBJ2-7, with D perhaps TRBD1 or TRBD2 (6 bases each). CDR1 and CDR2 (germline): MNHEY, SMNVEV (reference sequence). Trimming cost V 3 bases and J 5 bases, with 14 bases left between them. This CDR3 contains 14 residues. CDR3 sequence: CASSFTGAYDEQYF. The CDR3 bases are TGTGCCAGCAGTTTCACGGGGGCATACGACGAGCAGTACTTC.

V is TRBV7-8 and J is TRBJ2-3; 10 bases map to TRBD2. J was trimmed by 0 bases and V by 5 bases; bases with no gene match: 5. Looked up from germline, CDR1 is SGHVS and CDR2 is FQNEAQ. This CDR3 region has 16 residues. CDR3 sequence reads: CASSGGLAASTDTQYF. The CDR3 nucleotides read TGTGCCAGCAGCGGAGGACTAGCGGCTAGCACAGATACGCAGTATTTT.

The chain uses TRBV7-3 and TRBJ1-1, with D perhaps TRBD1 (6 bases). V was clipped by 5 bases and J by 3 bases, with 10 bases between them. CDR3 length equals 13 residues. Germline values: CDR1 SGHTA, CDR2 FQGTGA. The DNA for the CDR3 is TGTGCCAGCAGCCTCACAGGGCACACTGAAGCTTTCTTT. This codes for CASSLTGHTEAFF.

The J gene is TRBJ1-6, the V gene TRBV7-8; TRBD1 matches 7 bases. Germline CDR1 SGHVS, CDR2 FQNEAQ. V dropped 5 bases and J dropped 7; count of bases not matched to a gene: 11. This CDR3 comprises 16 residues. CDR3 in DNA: TGTGCCAGCAGCCCACAGGGGCGGGTGGAAAATTCACCCCTCCACTTT. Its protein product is CASSPQGRVENSPLHF.

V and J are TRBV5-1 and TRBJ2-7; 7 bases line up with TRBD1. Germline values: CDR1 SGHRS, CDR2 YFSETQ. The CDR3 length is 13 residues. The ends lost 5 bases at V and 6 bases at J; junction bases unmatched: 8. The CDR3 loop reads CASRADRVGEQYF. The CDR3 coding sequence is TGCGCCAGCAGAGCAGACAGGGTGGGCGAGCAGTACTTC.

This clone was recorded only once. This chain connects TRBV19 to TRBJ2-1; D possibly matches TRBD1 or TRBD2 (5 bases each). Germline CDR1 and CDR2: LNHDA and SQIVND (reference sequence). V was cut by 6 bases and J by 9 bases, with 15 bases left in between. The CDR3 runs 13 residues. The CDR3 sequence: CASRTLGGSEQFF. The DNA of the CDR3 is TGTGCCAGTAGGACCCTTGGGGGTAGTGAGCAGTTCTTC.

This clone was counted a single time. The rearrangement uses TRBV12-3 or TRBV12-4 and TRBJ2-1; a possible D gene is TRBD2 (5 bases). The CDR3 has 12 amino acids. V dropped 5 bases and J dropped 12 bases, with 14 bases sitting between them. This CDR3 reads CASSPGSAGQFF. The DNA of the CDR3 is TGTGCCAGCAGTCCGGGGTCCGCGGGGCAGTTCTTC.

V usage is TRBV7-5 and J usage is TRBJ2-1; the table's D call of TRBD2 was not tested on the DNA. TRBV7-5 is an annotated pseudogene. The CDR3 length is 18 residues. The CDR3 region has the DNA TGTGCCAGAAGCTTTCTCCTGGCCAGAGGATCGGGGTACAATGAGCAGTTCTTC. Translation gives CARSFLLARGSGYNEQFF.

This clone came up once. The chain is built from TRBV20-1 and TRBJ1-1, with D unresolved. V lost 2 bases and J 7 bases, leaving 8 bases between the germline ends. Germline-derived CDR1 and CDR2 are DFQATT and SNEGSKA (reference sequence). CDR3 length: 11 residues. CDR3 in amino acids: CSARLDGEAFF. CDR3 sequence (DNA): TGCAGTGCTAGACTAGACGGTGAAGCTTTCTTT.

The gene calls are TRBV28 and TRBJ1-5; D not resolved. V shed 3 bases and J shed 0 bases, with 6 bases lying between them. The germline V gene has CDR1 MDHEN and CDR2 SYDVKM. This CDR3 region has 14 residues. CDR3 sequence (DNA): TGTGCCAGCAGTTTTGTGGTTAGCAATCAGCCCCAGCATTTT. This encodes CASSFVVSNQPQHF.

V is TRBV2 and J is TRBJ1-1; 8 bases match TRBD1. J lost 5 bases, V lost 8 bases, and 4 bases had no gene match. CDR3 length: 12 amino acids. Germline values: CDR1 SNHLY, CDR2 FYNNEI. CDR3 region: CASGQGWTEAFF. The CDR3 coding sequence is TGTGCCAGCGGACAGGGCTGGACTGAAGCTTTCTTT.

CDR3 loop: CASSWTSGTGETQYF. The CDR3 coding sequence is TGTGCCAGCAGTTGGACTAGCGGAACGGGAGAGACCCAGTACTTC. This chain links TRBV6-5 with TRBJ2-5; 10 bases fit TRBD2. V shed 4 bases, J shed 4 bases, and the junction held 6 bases outside the gene matches. The CDR3 has 15 residues. Germline-derived CDR1 and CDR2 are MNHEY and SVGAGI.

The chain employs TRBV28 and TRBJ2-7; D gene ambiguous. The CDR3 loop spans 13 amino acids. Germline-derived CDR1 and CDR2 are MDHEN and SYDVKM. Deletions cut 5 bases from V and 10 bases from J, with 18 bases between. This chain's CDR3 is CASSPPGRKLQYF. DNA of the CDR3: TGTGCCAGCAGTCCTCCCGGACGGAAATTACAGTACTTC.